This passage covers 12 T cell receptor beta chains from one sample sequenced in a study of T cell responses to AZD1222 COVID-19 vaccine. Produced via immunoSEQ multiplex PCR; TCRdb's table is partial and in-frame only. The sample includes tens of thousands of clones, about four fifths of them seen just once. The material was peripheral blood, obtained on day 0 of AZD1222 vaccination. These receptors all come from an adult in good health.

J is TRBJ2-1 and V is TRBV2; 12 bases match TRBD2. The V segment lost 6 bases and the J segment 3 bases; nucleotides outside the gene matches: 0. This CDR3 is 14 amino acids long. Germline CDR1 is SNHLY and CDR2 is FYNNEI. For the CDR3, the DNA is TGTGCCAGCAGGACTAGCGGGGGCTACAATGAGCAGTTCTTC. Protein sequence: CASRTSGGYNEQFF.

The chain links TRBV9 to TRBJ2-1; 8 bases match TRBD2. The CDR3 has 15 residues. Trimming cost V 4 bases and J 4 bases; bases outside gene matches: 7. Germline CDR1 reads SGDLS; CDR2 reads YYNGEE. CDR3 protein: CASSPTGTSYNEQFF. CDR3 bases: TGTGCCAGCAGCCCCACCGGGACTAGTTACAATGAGCAGTTCTTC.

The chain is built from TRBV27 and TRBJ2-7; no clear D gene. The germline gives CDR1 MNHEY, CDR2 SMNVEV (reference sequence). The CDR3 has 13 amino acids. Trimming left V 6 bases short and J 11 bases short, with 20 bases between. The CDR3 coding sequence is TGTGCCAGCAGCCCAGCAGGACGGAAAATAAAGTACTTC. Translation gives CASSPAGRKIKYF.

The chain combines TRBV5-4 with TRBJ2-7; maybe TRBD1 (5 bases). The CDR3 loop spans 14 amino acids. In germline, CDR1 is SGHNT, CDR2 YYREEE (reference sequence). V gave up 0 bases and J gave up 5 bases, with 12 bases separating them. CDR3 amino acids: CASSLVGHGNEQYF. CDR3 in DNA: TGTGCCAGCAGCTTGGTTGGACACGGTAACGAGCAGTACTTC.

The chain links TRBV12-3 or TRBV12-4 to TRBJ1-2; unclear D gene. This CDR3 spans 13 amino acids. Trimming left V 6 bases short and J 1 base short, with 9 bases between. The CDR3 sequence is CASSPGFNYGYTF. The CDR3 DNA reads TGTGCCAGCAGCCCCGGATTTAACTATGGCTACACCTTC.

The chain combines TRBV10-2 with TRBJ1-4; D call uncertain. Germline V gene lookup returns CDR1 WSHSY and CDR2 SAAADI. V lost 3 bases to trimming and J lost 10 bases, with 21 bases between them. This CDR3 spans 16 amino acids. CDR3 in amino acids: CASSDPGSFGQRKLFF. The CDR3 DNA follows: TGCGCCAGCAGTGACCCCGGATCCTTTGGCCAAAGAAAACTGTTTTTT.

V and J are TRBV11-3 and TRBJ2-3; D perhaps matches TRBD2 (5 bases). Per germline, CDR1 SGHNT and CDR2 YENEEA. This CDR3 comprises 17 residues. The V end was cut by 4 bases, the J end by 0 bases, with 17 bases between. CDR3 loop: CASSYYLAGASTDTQYF. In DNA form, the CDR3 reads TGTGCCAGCAGCTACTATCTAGCCGGAGCTAGCACAGATACGCAGTATTTT.

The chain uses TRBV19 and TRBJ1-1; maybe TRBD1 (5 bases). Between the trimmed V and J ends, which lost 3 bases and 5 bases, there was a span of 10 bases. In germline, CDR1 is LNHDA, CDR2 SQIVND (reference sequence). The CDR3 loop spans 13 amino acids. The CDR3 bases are TGTGCCAGTAGTATTGCGGGGGGGACTGAAGCTTTCTTT. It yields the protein CASSIAGGTEAFF.

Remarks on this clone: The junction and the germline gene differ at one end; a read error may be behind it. CDR3 bases: TGTGTCAGCAGGTCCAAGGGTTCTACCATCTCCTACGAGCAGTACTTC. Its protein product is CVSRSKGSTISYEQYF. This chain uses TRBV27 with TRBJ2-7; D remains ambiguous. Germline V gene sequence: CDR1 MNHEY, CDR2 SMNVEV (reference sequence). This CDR3 has 16 amino acids.

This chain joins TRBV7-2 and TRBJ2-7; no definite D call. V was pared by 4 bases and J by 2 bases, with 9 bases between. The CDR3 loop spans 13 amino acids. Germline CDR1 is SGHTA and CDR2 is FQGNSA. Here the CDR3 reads CASSYQVPYEQYF. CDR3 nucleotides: TGTGCCAGCAGCTACCAGGTCCCCTACGAGCAGTACTTC.

The CDR3: CASRLAGVRAYNEQFF. In nucleotides, the CDR3 is TGTGCCAGTAGACTAGCGGGAGTTAGGGCCTACAATGAGCAGTTCTTC. V gene TRBV19 combines with J gene TRBJ2-1; 11 bases fit TRBD2. In germline, CDR1 is LNHDA, CDR2 SQIVND (reference sequence). With 6 bases clipped from V and 2 bases from J, the junction kept 6 bases outside the gene matches. The CDR3 length is 16 residues.

CDR3 DNA: TGTGCCATCAGCGGGACTAGCGGGAGGGCGAATGAGCAGTTCTTC. Its translation is CAISGTSGRANEQFF. The chain couples TRBV10-3 to TRBJ2-1, with TRBD2 identical over 16 bases. CDR1 and CDR2 (germline): ENHRY, SYGVKD. V lost 6 bases to trimming and J lost 7 bases; unmatched junction nucleotides: 3. There are 15 residues in the CDR3.